A selection of T cell receptor beta chains follows, all from one sample in a study of blood T cell repertoires in COVID-19. Libraries were prepared by immunoSEQ multiplex PCR; TCRdb keeps only in-frame clonotypes and omits some of them. This table holds 150,000 to 200,000 clones, 90% found once. Sequencing was done on a sample of peripheral blood. These receptors came from a man over 45 with acute or convalescent COVID-19. Both conserved end residues are part of each CDR3. The D gene is left open where the match is weak. Size is omitted from some rows. Given values are once, few, many or a class for expanded clones.

d_call: NA
clone_size: NA
v_call: TRBV7-2
j_call: TRBJ2-1
cdr3_nt: TGTGCCAGCAGGCGGGGCCCCAACAATGAGCAGTTCTTC
cdr3_aa: CASRRGPNNEQFF

d_call: NA
clone_size: NA
v_call: TRBV28
j_call: TRBJ1-6
cdr3_nt: TGTGCCAGCAGTAAGACAGCCCATAATTCACCCCTCCACTTT
cdr3_aa: CASSKTAHNSPLHF

d_call: NA
clone_size: few
v_call: TRBV29-1
j_call: TRBJ1-2
cdr3_nt: TGCAGCGCCAACCTACAGGCTAACTATGGCTACACCTTC
cdr3_aa: CSANLQANYGYTF

d_call: TRBD2
clone_size: NA
v_call: TRBV6-5
j_call: TRBJ2-7
cdr3_nt: TGTGCCAGCAGTCCAAGTTATAGCGGGAGGGGCGAGCAGTACTTC
cdr3_aa: CASSPSYSGRGEQYF

d_call: TRBD1
clone_size: few
v_call: TRBV7-9
j_call: TRBJ1-2
cdr3_nt: TGTGCCAGCAGCCCCGACAGGGATGGCTACACCTTC
cdr3_aa: CASSPDRDGYTF

d_call: TRBD2
clone_size: NA
v_call: TRBV6-2/TRBV6-3
j_call: TRBJ2-2
cdr3_nt: TGTGCCAGCAGTTACCCCCCTGCTAGCGGGGGGACTCACGACGGGGAGCTGTTTTTT
cdr3_aa: CASSYPPASGGTHDGELFF

d_call: NA
clone_size: once
v_call: TRBV5-8
j_call: TRBJ1-6
cdr3_nt: TGTGCCAGCAGCTTAAGGGAAGGGGCAGGGCGATATAATTCACCCCTCCACTTT
cdr3_aa: CASSLREGAGRYNSPLHF

d_call: NA
clone_size: NA
v_call: TRBV7-2
j_call: TRBJ1-4
cdr3_nt: TGTGCCAGCAGCTTAGCTGCGAATGAAAAACTGTTTTTT
cdr3_aa: CASSLAANEKLFF

d_call: NA
clone_size: NA
v_call: TRBV5-1
j_call: TRBJ2-7
cdr3_nt: TGCGCCAGCAGCTTGGGTCCAGGGCCCAACGAGCAGTACTTC
cdr3_aa: CASSLGPGPNEQYF

d_call: NA
clone_size: NA
v_call: TRBV19
j_call: TRBJ1-2
cdr3_nt: TGTGCCAGTAGTATTCAGGGTATCCGGAGTGATGGCTACACCTTC
cdr3_aa: CASSIQGIRSDGYTF

d_call: NA
clone_size: NA
v_call: TRBV11-2
j_call: TRBJ2-6
cdr3_nt: TGTGCCACTCCTAAAGGGGGTTCTGGGGCCAACGTCCTGACTTTC
cdr3_aa: CATPKGGSGANVLTF

d_call: NA
clone_size: NA
v_call: TRBV7-2
j_call: TRBJ1-2
cdr3_nt: TGTGCCATCCCTTACACGGGGGGTGGCTACACCTTC
cdr3_aa: CAIPYTGGGYTF

d_call: TRBD2
clone_size: NA
v_call: TRBV7-3
j_call: TRBJ2-5
cdr3_nt: TGTGCCAGCAGCTTAATGGGACTAGCAAAGGAGACCCAGTACTTC
cdr3_aa: CASSLMGLAKETQYF

d_call: NA
clone_size: NA
v_call: TRBV5-5
j_call: TRBJ2-7
cdr3_nt: TGTGCCAGCCGCCACGGGGAGCAGAGCGCCTACGAGCAGTACTTC
cdr3_aa: CASRHGEQSAYEQYF

d_call: NA
clone_size: NA
v_call: TRBV5-1
j_call: TRBJ2-3
cdr3_nt: TGCGCCAGCAGCTTGGAAGGCGGGGACACAGATACGCAGTATTTT
cdr3_aa: CASSLEGGDTDTQYF

d_call: NA
clone_size: NA
v_call: TRBV9
j_call: TRBJ2-2
cdr3_nt: TGTGCCAGCAGCGTGCGGCAGACCAACACCGGGGAGCTGTTTTTT
cdr3_aa: CASSVRQTNTGELFF

d_call: TRBD1
clone_size: few
v_call: TRBV5-1
j_call: TRBJ1-1
cdr3_nt: TGCGCCAGCAGCTCAGACAGGGTAACTGAAGCTTTCTTT
cdr3_aa: CASSSDRVTEAFF

d_call: TRBD2
clone_size: NA
v_call: TRBV13
j_call: TRBJ2-3
cdr3_nt: TGTGCCAGCAGCCTAGGACTAGTGCCAGATACGCAGTATTTT
cdr3_aa: CASSLGLVPDTQYF

d_call: TRBD1
clone_size: NA
v_call: TRBV4-1
j_call: TRBJ2-1
cdr3_nt: TGCGCCAGCAGCCAAGGAGGCAGGGGGCGGTCGAATGAGCAGTTCTTC
cdr3_aa: CASSQGGRGRSNEQFF

d_call: NA
clone_size: NA
v_call: TRBV7-9
j_call: TRBJ2-4
cdr3_nt: TGTGCCAGCAGCTTTGATAACAGAAACATTCAGTACTTC
cdr3_aa: CASSFDNRNIQYF

d_call: TRBD1
clone_size: NA
v_call: TRBV18
j_call: TRBJ1-4
cdr3_nt: TGTGCCAGCTCACCACCAGGACAGGGGTCTGAAAAACTGTTTTTT
cdr3_aa: CASSPPGQGSEKLFF

d_call: NA
clone_size: NA
v_call: TRBV3-1/TRBV3-2
j_call: TRBJ2-1
cdr3_nt: TGTGCCAGCAGTCCTGACTTCCCCACTGCCGGTGAGCAGTTCTTC
cdr3_aa: CASSPDFPTAGEQFF